These T cell receptor beta chains were read from a single sample in a study of spatial heterogeneity in lung cancer. MiXCR, run by TCRdb on the 5' RACE reads, gives a single entry per CDR3 protein. Of 5,000 to 6,500 distinct CDR3 sequences in the sample, around a sixth were seen once. Sequencing was performed on normal lung tissue next to the tumor, taken at surgery. Receptor source: a male donor with early-stage non-small cell lung cancer. Each CDR3 is given with its conserved first and last residue. D genes are given only for firm matches. For some rows the clone size is stated as once, few or many, or as a class when expanded; others skip it.

D gene,V gene,J gene,clone size,CDR3 DNA,CDR3 protein
NA,TRBV6-5,TRBJ1-6,medium-sized,TGTGCCAGCAGTTACTCGATCGGGACACCTAATTCACCCCTCCACTTT,CASSYSIGTPNSPLHF
NA,TRBV28,TRBJ1-1,once,TGTGCCAGCAGTTTAGAACTTAGTGACACTGAAGCTTTCTTT,CASSLELSDTEAFF
NA,TRBV19,TRBJ2-7,NA,TGTGCCAGTAGTATAGCTAGCGCCTACGAGCAGTACTTC,CASSIASAYEQYF
NA,TRBV10-3,TRBJ2-2,NA,TGTGCCATCAGTGATGCCGTTAGGACATCGAACACCGGGGAGCTGTTTTTT,CAISDAVRTSNTGELFF
TRBD1,TRBV24-1,TRBJ1-2,NA,TGTGCCACCAGCGGGACAGGGGGAAACTATGGCTACACCTTC,CATSGTGGNYGYTF
NA,TRBV3-2,TRBJ2-1,NA,TGTGCCAGCAGCCAAGACTGGTGGCAGTTCTTC,CASSQDWWQFF
NA,TRBV6-1,TRBJ1-1,medium-sized,TGTGCCAGCAGGGGGGTTAAGAACACTGAAGCTTTCTTT,CASRGVKNTEAFF
NA,TRBV9,TRBJ1-1,NA,TGTGCCAGCAGCGTACAACAGGGAGAAGCTTTCTTT,CASSVQQGEAFF
TRBD2,TRBV28,TRBJ2-7,few,TGTGCCAGCCGAGGAGCGGGAGTATGGGAGCAGTACTTC,CASRGAGVWEQYF
NA,TRBV11-2,TRBJ2-1,few,TGTGCCAGCAGCTTAGAAGTGTTCTTTCCAAGCTCCTACAATGAGCAGTTCTTC,CASSLEVFFPSSYNEQFF
TRBD1,TRBV28,TRBJ1-2,NA,TGTGCCAGCAGCCGGGACAGGGTCTATGGCTACACCTTC,CASSRDRVYGYTF
NA,TRBV6-6,TRBJ2-1,medium-sized,TGTGCCAGCAGTCCAAACCGCGACCCCCAAACACACAATGAGCAGTTCTTC,CASSPNRDPQTHNEQFF
TRBD1,TRBV5-8,TRBJ1-3,NA,TGTGCCAGCAGCTCGGACAGGGGTTCTAGAAACACCATATATTTT,CASSSDRGSRNTIYF
NA,TRBV6-2/TRBV6-3,TRBJ1-1,medium-sized,TGTGCCAGCAGCCTACAGCAAGTCGGAGCTGAAGCTTTCTTT,CASSLQQVGAEAFF
NA,TRBV20-1,TRBJ2-1,NA,TGCAGTGCTAGCATACAAACCACCCAGACTCCCGGGGTTGAGCAGTTCTTC,CSASIQTTQTPGVEQFF
NA,TRBV20-1,TRBJ2-3,NA,TGCAGTGCTAGAGAAAGTCGCCAGGATACGCAGTATTTT,CSARESRQDTQYF
TRBD2,TRBV20-1,TRBJ2-7,few,TGCAGTGCTCCACCCGGGACTAGCGGGAGGGCTAACGAGCAGTACTTC,CSAPPGTSGRANEQYF
NA,TRBV7-2,TRBJ1-2,few,TGTGCCAGCAGCTTAGGACAGCTAAACAGCTACACCTTC,CASSLGQLNSYTF
NA,TRBV12-3/TRBV12-4,TRBJ1-4,few,TGTGCCAGCAGCCGAAGCTGGGAAAAACTGTTTTTT,CASSRSWEKLFF
NA,TRBV2,TRBJ2-6,few,TGTGCCAGCAGTGCGGGCAGCCTTCCTGGGGCCAACGTCCTGACTTTC,CASSAGSLPGANVLTF
NA,TRBV6-1,TRBJ2-7,NA,TGTGCCAGCAGGGAGGGTTTATCCTACGAGCAGTACTTC,CASREGLSYEQYF
NA,TRBV12-3/TRBV12-4,TRBJ1-5,NA,TGTGCCAGCAGCCCAACGGGGCAGGGACCCGGGCCCCAGCATTTT,CASSPTGQGPGPQHF
NA,TRBV3-1,TRBJ1-4,few,TGTGCCAGCAGCCAAGACTTCGGGCCGAATGAAAAACTGTTTTTT,CASSQDFGPNEKLFF
TRBD2,TRBV23-1,TRBJ2-1,medium-sized,TGCGCCAGCATTGGGTTGACTAGCGGGAGGAATGAGCAGTTCTTC,CASIGLTSGRNEQFF
TRBD1,TRBV7-9,TRBJ2-5,NA,TGTGCCAGCAGCTCCCTTACAGGGGGCGAGACCCAGTACTTC,CASSSLTGGETQYF
NA,TRBV5-1,TRBJ1-2,NA,TGCGCCAGCAGCGCCGGGACACTCGCTGCTGGCTACACCTTC,CASSAGTLAAGYTF
NA,TRBV20-1,TRBJ2-1,NA,TGCAGTGCAGAAAGACTAGACTCCTACAATGAGCAGTTCTTC,CSAERLDSYNEQFF
TRBD1,TRBV6-2/TRBV6-3,TRBJ1-5,NA,TGTGCCAGCAGGCAACCGGGACAGGGAAATCAGCCCCAGCATTTT,CASRQPGQGNQPQHF
NA,TRBV20-1,TRBJ2-1,few,TGCAGTGTATGGAGGAGCGGAAGCTCCTACAATGAGCAGTTCTTC,CSVWRSGSSYNEQFF